The present TCR beta chain was sequenced within a study of blood T cell repertoires in COVID-19. Study in general: From T cells, B-cell-depleted T cells, or PBMCs came the material, which was cDNA or gDNA.

This clone was seen a few times. Cohort 3 donors were reported recovered after two negative PCRs, clearance, or symptom resolution. The assay was immunoSEQ multiplex PCR, and TCRdb's table has in-frame clones only and misses some. The sample carries about 300,000 clones, under 90% recorded once. Germline V gene data show CDR1 as MGHRA and CDR2 as YSYEKL. The CDR3 length is 16 residues. The V and J ends lost 0 bases and 2 bases respectively, with 11 bases between them. What was sequenced was PBMCs or T cells enriched from blood (not recorded which). The chain uses TRBV4-1 and TRBJ1-5; D call uncertain. This sequence was found in a man in his thirties or forties who had recovered from COVID-19. The CDR3 coding sequence is TGCGCCAGCAGCCAAGATGGCGGGATCGGCAATCAGCCCCAGCATTTT. Translation: CASSQDGGIGNQPQHF.